The T cell receptor (beta chain) described here comes from a study of shared T cell receptors in the human thymus. Using immunoSEQ multiplex PCR, the repertoire was profiled, and TCRdb retains in-frame clones only, with some absent. In the table there are about 380,000 clones, around 93% of which are singletons. CDR3 length: 8 residues. V lost 4 bases and J 15 bases, leaving 4 bases between the germline ends. The sequenced sample was thymocytes. The sequence derives from a human donor. This sequence joins TRBV23-1 and TRBJ2-1; the D is unclear. TRBV23-1 is an ORF, and what it does is uncertain. The CDR3 DNA is TGCGCCAGCAGTCTGCGGTTCTTC. Protein sequence: CASSLRFF.